The 13 T cell receptor beta chains below come from one sample, sequenced in a study of blood T cells in healthy people across ages. Alongside a J-beta primer mix, a sample-barcoded 5' primer served in a second PCR lasting roughly 7 to 11 cycles. TCRdb ran MiXCR on the 5' RACE reads and lists one entry per CDR3 protein. The repertoire holds about 970,000 distinct CDR3 sequences, with just over 50% as singletons. The source material was blood. The receptors were gathered from a woman aged 60-70 years in good health.

J is TRBJ2-7 and V is TRBV12-3 or TRBV12-4, with 8 nucleotides matching TRBD1. The ends lost 6 bases at V and 3 bases at J; junction bases unmatched: 10. There are 15 residues in the CDR3. The CDR3 here is CASRSTGTGHYEQYF. CDR3 DNA: TGTGCCAGCAGATCCACGGGGACAGGCCACTACGAGCAGTACTTC.

This clonotype came up a few times. In nucleotides, the CDR3 is TGTGCCAGCAGTTTATGGGCATTAGTGAGGTACGAGCAGTACTTC. Encoded protein: CASSLWALVRYEQYF. The J gene is TRBJ2-7, the V gene TRBV28; D gene uncertain. Trimming took off 0 bases at V and 4 bases at J, with 13 bases between the two ends. The CDR3 consists of 15 residues. Germline CDR1 is MDHEN and CDR2 is SYDVKM.

The CDR3 spells CASSSGGSNEQYF. DNA of the CDR3: TGTGCCAGCAGCTCGGGTGGGTCCAACGAGCAGTACTTC. V and J are TRBV7-9 and TRBJ2-7; D is unresolved. Trimming stripped 4 bases from V and 5 bases from J, with 12 bases between. The length of the CDR3 is 13 residues. Germline lookup yields CDR1 SEHNR and CDR2 FQNEAQ (reference sequence).

The chain couples TRBV7-2 to TRBJ2-3, with TRBD2 identical over 8 bases. CDR3 length equals 17 residues. The germline V gene encodes CDR1 SGHTA and CDR2 FQGNSA. V gave up 1 base and J gave up 2 bases; unmatched junction bases: 8. The CDR3 DNA reads as TGTGCCAGCAGCTTAGACGTGCTAGCGGGCACCACAGATACGCAGTATTTT. This codes for CASSLDVLAGTTDTQYF.

The gene calls are TRBV7-9 and TRBJ2-5; 8 bases are shared with TRBD2. The CDR3 covers 18 residues. Trimming took 1 base from V and 2 from J; bases not matched to a gene: 12. Germline CDR1 and CDR2: SEHNR and FQNEAQ (reference sequence). CDR3: CASSLGSSGHSWQETQYF. The CDR3 region has the DNA TGTGCCAGCAGCTTAGGGTCTAGCGGGCACAGTTGGCAAGAGACCCAGTACTTC.

The chain recombines TRBV6-2 or TRBV6-3 with TRBJ2-3; a possible D gene is TRBD2 (6 bases). Trimming removed 4 bases at V and 4 bases at J, with 12 bases between. Germline V gene sequence: CDR1 MNHEY, CDR2 SVGEGT. The CDR3 spans 14 residues. The CDR3 region is CASSLQRASDTQYF. In DNA, the CDR3 is TGTGCCAGCAGTTTACAGCGGGCCTCAGATACGCAGTATTTT.

V gene TRBV28 combines with J gene TRBJ2-7, with a possible D match to TRBD1 (6 bases). The CDR3 sequence is 13 residues long. Germline values: CDR1 MDHEN, CDR2 SYDVKM. V gave up 7 bases and J gave up 2 bases, with 12 bases separating them. CDR3 nucleotides: TGTGCCAGCACTGGGGACATACCCTACGAGCAGTACTTC. Translating it yields CASTGDIPYEQYF. The full variable domain, rest sourced from reference TRBV28 and TRBJ2-7, is DVKVTQSSRYLVKRTGEKVFLECVQDMDHENMFWYRQDPGLGLRLIYFSYDVKMKEKGDIPEGYSVSREKKERFSLILESASTNQTSMYLCASTGDIPYEQYFGPGTRLTVT.

The chain employs TRBV4-3 and TRBJ2-1; D possibly matches TRBD1 or TRBD2 (5 bases each). The CDR3 runs 14 residues. With 4 bases removed from V and 8 bases from J, the gap between germline ends came to 15 bases. CDR1 is LGHNA and CDR2 is YSLEER in the germline V gene. CDR3: CASSRTGGQYEQFF. Written as DNA, the CDR3 is TGCGCCAGCAGCCGCACAGGAGGTCAGTATGAGCAGTTCTTC.

This rearrangement joins TRBV15 to TRBJ1-6, with D unclear. V lost 0 bases and J lost 6, with 9 bases in between. The CDR3 extends over 15 amino acids. Looked up from germline, CDR1 is LNHNV and CDR2 is YYDKDF (reference sequence). The CDR3 region has the DNA TGTGCCACCAGCAGAGATCCTGGCTCTAATTCACCCCTCCACTTT. Residues: CATSRDPGSNSPLHF.

The chain carries TRBV10-3 and TRBJ2-3; 8 bases match TRBD2. The CDR3 extends over 16 amino acids. The germline gives CDR1 ENHRY, CDR2 SYGVKD. Trimming cost V 4 bases and J 9 bases; bases outside gene matches: 15. In DNA, the CDR3 is TGTGCCATCAGTGGCCGAGGGACTAGTGCCCCCCTGACGCAGTATTTT. It codes for CAISGRGTSAPLTQYF.

The chain recombines TRBV14 with TRBJ2-7; no firm D call. Trimming removed 0 bases at V and 2 bases at J, with 8 bases between. The germline V gene has CDR1 SGHDN and CDR2 FVKESK. The CDR3 is 14 amino acids. CDR3 in DNA: TGTGCCAGCAGCCAAGAGCAGACAACCTACGAGCAGTACTTC. It encodes CASSQEQTTYEQYF.

This chain connects TRBV28 to TRBJ2-5; D uncertain. The J call may be incorrect, as the DNA end agrees better with TRBJ2-7. Germline loops: CDR1 MDHEN, CDR2 SYDVKM. The CDR3 extends over 15 amino acids. The CDR3 DNA sequence: TGTGCCAGCAGTCCCCAGGTTGGCCGCACCTACGAGCAGTACTTC. It codes for CASSPQVGRTYEQYF.

Here the CDR3 reads CASSQERAGLYGYTF. CDR3 sequence (DNA): TGCGCCAGCAGCCAAGAGCGGGCTGGCCTCTATGGCTACACCTTC. The chain employs TRBV4-3 and TRBJ1-2; no clear D gene. This CDR3 comprises 15 residues. V dropped 0 bases and J dropped 4 bases, with 12 bases sitting between them. Per germline, CDR1 LGHNA and CDR2 YSLEER.